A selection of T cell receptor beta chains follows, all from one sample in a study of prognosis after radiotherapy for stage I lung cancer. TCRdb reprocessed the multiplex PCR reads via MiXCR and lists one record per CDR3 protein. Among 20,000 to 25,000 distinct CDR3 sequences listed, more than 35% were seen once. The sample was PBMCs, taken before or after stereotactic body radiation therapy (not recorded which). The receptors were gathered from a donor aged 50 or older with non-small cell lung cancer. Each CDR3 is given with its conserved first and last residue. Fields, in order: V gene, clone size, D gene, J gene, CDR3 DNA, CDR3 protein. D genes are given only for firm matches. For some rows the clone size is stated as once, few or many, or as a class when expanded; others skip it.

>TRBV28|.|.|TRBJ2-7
TGTGCCAGCAGCCGGGTACAAGCGAAACTCGACGAGCAGTACTTC
CASSRVQAKLDEQYF
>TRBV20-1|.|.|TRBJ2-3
TGCAGTGCTGGGGTCTACCACACCGGCACAGATACGCAGTATTTT
CSAGVYHTGTDTQYF
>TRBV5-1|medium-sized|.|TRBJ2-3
TGCGCCAGCAGCTCCAGACAGGATGGAGATACGCAGTATTTT
CASSSRQDGDTQYF
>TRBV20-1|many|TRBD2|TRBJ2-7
TGCAGTGGTCAACTAGCGGGAATTGGGGAGCAGTACTTC
CSGQLAGIGEQYF
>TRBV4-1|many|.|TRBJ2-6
TGCGCCAGCAGCCGGGATTGGGGCCGCTCTGGGGCCAACGTCCTGACTTTC
CASSRDWGRSGANVLTF
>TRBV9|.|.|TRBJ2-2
TGTGCCAGCAGCGGAGCCCGGGACTTGGGCACCGGGGAGCTGTTTTTT
CASSGARDLGTGELFF
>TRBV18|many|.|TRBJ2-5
TGTGCCAGCTCACCAACCACCCTTCAGGGGCTTAAAGAGACCCAGTACTTC
CASSPTTLQGLKETQYF
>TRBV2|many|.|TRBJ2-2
TGTGCCAGTTTGGGACGGAACACCGGGGAGCTGTTTTTT
CASLGRNTGELFF
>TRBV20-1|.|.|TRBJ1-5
TGCAGTGCTGTAAGGGGCGTCAATCAGACCCAGCATTTT
CSAVRGVNQTQHF
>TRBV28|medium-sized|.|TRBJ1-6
TGTGCCAGCAGTTCCCACGAGAGGAATTATAATTCACCCCTCCACTTT
CASSSHERNYNSPLHF
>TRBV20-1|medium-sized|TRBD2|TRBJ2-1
TGCAGTGTGCTAGCGGGAGGGCCGTACAATGAGCAGTTCTTC
CSVLAGGPYNEQFF
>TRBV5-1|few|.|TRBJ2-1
TGCGCCAGCAGCCTAGGAATCGGTACCTACAATGAGCAGTTCTTC
CASSLGIGTYNEQFF
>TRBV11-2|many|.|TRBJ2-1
TGTGCCAGCAGCGATAGACGGGGCAATGAGCAGTTCTTC
CASSDRRGNEQFF
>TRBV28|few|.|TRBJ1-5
TGTGCCAGCAGAGGGGGAGGAAGCAATCAGCCCCAGCATTTT
CASRGGGSNQPQHF
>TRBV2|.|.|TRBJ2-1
TGTGCCACGGACACTAAGAGCTCCTACAATGAGCGGTTCTTC
CATDTKSSYNERFF
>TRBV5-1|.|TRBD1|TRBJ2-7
TGCGCCAGCAGCATTAGGGACAGCCAGGCCGAGCAGTACTTC
CASSIRDSQAEQYF
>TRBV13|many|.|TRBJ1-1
TGTGCCAGCAATGGGGGAGTGGGTATGAACACTGAAGCTTTCTTT
CASNGGVGMNTEAFF
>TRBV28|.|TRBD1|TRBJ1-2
TGTGCCAGCAGCCCAGCGGGTCCGACAGGGTATGGCTACACCTTC
CASSPAGPTGYGYTF
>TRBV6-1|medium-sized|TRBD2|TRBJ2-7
TGTGCCAGCAGCGCGGGACTAGCGGGGACCTACGAGCAGTACTTC
CASSAGLAGTYEQYF
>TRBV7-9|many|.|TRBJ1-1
TGTGCCAGCAGCTTACAGGAAAACACTGAAGCTTTCTTT
CASSLQENTEAFF
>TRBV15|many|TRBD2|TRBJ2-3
TGTGCCACCAGCAGGGCGATGACAAGGGGACTAGCGGTTGGCACAGATACGCAGTATTTT
CATSRAMTRGLAVGTDTQYF
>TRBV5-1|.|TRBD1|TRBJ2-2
TGCGCCAGCAGCCCTAGGACAGGGGGCATTGACACCGGGGAGCTGTTTTTT
CASSPRTGGIDTGELFF
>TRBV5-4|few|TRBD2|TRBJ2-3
TGTGCCAGCAGCTTGGGGGGGGGACCCATAGGGAGCACGCAGTATTTT
CASSLGGGPIGSTQYF
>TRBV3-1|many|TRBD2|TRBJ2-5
TGTGCCAGCAGCCACTTAGCGGGAGGCCCAGAAGAGACCCAGTACTTC
CASSHLAGGPEETQYF
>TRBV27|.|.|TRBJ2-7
TGTGCCAGCAGTTTACGGTCGGGGAGCTCCTACGAGCAGTACTTC
CASSLRSGSSYEQYF
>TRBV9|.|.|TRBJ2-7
TGTGCCAGCAGCGTAGTATGGACAGTGATACAGTACTTC
CASSVVWTVIQYF
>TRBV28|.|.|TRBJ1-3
TGTGCCAGCAGTCCCACAGGCGGGCTTGCTGTAAACACCATATATTTT
CASSPTGGLAVNTIYF
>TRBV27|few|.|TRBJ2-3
TGTGCCACCCAAAGGACAGTACCTACCACAGATACGCAGTATTTT
CATQRTVPTTDTQYF